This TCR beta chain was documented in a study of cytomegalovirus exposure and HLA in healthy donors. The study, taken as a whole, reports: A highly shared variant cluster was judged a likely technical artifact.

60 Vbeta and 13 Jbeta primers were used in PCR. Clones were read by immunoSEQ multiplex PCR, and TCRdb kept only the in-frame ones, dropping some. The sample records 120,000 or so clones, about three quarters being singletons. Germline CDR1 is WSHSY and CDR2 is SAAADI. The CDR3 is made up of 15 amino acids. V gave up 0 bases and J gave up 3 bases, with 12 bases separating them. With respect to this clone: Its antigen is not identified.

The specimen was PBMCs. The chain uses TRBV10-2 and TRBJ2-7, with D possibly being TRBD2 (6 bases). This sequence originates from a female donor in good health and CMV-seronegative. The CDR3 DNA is TGCGCCAGCAGTGAGTCCGGGGGACGGGGCTACGAGCAGTACTTC. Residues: CASSESGGRGYEQYF.